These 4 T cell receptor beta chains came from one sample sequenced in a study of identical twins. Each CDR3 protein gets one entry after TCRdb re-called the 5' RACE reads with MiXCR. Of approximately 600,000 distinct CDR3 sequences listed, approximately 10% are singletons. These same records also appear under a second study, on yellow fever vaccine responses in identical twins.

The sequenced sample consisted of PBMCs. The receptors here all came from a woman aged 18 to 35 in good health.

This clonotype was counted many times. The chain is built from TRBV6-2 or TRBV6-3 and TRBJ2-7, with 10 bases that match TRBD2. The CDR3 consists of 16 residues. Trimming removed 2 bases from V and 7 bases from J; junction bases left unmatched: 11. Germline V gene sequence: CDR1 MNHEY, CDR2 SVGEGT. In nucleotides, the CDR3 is TGTGCCAGCAGTTACCCCAAAGGACTAGCGGCGGGGGAGCAGTACTTC. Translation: CASSYPKGLAAGEQYF.

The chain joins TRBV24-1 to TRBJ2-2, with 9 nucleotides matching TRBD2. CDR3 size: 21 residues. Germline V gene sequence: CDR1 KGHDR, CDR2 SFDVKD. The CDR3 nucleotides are TGTGGGGCCTGTTATTTGCCTAGGGGTAGCGGGAGAACTAGCCTCGCCGGGGAGCTGTTTTTT. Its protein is CGACYLPRGSGRTSLAGELFF.

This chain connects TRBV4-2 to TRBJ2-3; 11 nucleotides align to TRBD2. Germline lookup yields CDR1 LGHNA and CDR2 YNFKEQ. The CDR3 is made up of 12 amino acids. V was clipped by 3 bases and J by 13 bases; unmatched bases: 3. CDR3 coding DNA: TGTGCCAGCAGCCAGACTAGCGGGGTGGAGTATTTT. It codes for CASSQTSGVEYF.

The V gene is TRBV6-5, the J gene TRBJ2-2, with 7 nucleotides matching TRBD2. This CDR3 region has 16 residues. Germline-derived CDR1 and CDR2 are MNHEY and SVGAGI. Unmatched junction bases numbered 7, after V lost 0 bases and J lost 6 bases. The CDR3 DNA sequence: TGTGCCAGCAGTTACTCGAGACCAGGGAGGGCCGGGGAGCTGTTTTTT. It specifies CASSYSRPGRAGELFF.